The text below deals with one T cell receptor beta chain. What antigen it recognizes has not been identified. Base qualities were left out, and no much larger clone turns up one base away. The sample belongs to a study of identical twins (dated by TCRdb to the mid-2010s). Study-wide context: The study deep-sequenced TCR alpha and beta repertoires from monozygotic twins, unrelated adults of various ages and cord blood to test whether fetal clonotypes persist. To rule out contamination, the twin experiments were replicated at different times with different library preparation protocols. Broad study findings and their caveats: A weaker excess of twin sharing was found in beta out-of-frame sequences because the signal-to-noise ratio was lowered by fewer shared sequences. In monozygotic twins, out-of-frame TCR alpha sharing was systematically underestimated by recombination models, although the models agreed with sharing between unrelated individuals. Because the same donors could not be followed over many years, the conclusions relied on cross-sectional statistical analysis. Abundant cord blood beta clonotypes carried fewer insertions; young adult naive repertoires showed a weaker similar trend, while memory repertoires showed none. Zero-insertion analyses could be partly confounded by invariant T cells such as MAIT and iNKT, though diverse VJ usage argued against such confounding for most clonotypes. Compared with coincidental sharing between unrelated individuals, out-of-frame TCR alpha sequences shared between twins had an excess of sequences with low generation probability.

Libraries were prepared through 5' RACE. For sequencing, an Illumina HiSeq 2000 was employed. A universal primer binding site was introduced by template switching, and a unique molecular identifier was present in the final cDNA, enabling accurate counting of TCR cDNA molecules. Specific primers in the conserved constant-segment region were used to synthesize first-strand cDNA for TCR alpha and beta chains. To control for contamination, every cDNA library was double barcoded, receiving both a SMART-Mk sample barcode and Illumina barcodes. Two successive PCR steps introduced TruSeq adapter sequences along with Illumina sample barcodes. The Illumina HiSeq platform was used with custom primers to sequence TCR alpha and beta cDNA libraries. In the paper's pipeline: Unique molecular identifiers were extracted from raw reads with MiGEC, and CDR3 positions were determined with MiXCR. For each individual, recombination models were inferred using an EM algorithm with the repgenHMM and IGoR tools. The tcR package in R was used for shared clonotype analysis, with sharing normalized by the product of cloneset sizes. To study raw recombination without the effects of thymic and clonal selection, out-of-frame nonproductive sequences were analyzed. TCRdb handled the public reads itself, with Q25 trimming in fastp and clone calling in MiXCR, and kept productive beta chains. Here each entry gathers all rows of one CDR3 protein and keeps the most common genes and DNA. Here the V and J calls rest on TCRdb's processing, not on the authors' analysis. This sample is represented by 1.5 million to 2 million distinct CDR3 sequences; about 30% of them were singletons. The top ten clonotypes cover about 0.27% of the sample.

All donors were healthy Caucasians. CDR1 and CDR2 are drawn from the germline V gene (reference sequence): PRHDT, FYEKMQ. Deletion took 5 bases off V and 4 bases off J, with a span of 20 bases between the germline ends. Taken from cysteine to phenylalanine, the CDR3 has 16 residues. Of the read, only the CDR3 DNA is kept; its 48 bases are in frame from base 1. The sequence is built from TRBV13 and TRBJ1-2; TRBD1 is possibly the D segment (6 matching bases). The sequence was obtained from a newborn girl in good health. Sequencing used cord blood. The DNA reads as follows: TGTGCCAGCAGCGGAGACTACAGGGCCATTTCCTATGGCTACACCTTC. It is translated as CASSGDYRAISYGYTF.